This TCR beta chain derives from a study of a mutant IDH1 vaccine in newly diagnosed glioma. The overall study: Treated individuals were approximately 62% male and roughly 40% female, averaging 40.4 years of age. Study outcomes and limitations: Pseudoprogression seemed unlinked to shifts in top peripheral T cell clonotypes.

Clones were sequenced by immunoSEQ multiplex PCR, and TCRdb holds only the in-frame ones, with some missing. Of approximately 82,000 clones listed, 85% are singletons. Time point indicated: week 23, last vaccination. In the vaccine, a single dose held 300 ug of the mutant IDH1 20-mer peptide, along with topical imiquimod. This clone was picked up one time. Its antigen is currently unknown. Germline V lookup: CDR1 LGHNA, CDR2 YSLEER. The V and J ends lost 4 bases and 3 bases, in that order; junction bases with no gene match: 8. This CDR3 spans 15 amino acids. The genes are TRBV4-3 and TRBJ1-2, with 7 bases aligning to TRBD1. Specimen: PBMCs, collected from a glioma patient whose treatment included an IDH1 peptide vaccine. The origin of this receptor is a man aged 30 to 45 with glioma. Some clones in this sample may be carry-over from other donors' samples. The CDR3 DNA reads as TGCGCCAGCAGCCTAACGGAGGGGGCCGACTATGGCTACACCTTC. Its translation: CASSLTEGADYGYTF.